The source of this TCR beta chain is a study of cytomegalovirus exposure and HLA in healthy donors. Study-level findings and limits: A previous analysis found most TCR beta V segments productive roughly 90% or roughly 30% of the time. Among CMV-associated TCR beta chains, most appeared HLA-restricted in a later analysis.

Germline CDR1 and CDR2: MDHEN and SYDVKM. This CDR3 comprises 19 residues. The ends lost 6 bases at V and 3 bases at J; junction bases unmatched: 15. Points on this clone: Its antigen is as yet unknown.

Both 60 Vbeta primers and 13 Jbeta primers went into the PCR. Produced via immunoSEQ multiplex PCR; TCRdb's table is partial and in-frame only. The sample includes about 73,000 clones, 60% to 85% of them seen just once. The chain combines TRBV28 with TRBJ2-1; TRBD2 matches 12 bases. This sequence originates from a male donor in good health and CMV-seronegative. The sequenced sample consisted of PBMCs. In DNA form, the CDR3 reads TGTGCCAGCAGCCGTGATAGGACTAGCGGGATATCATTCTACAATGAGCAGTTCTTC. The encoded protein is CASSRDRTSGISFYNEQFF.